At least ten counts were recorded for the clone carrying this T cell receptor (beta chain). The antigen is not known. The data are from a study of T-cell memory formation after mild COVID-19. The TCR alpha and TCR beta cDNA libraries, bearing sample barcodes and UMIs, were generated by 5'RACE using constant-segment primers. One entry per CDR3 protein results from TCRdb running MiXCR on the 5' RACE reads. Seen here are under 200,000 distinct CDR3 sequences, around 30% observed once, and the top ten hold around 11%. Study-wide points: Pre-infection memory already had some responding clones, implying cross-reactive memory joined. Mainly in CM and EM were contracting CD4+ clones; CD8+ were in EMRA. Clones that contracted from day 15 to 85 had balanced CD4/CD8; later expanders were CD4+ biased.

This CDR3 comprises 18 residues. The V and J ends lost 4 bases and 0 bases respectively, with 20 bases between them. Germline loops: CDR1 SGDLS, CDR2 YYNGEE. The source is an adult woman who had mild COVID-19 (a few samples of this study predate the infection). Cell type and time point are not known. Sequencing was carried out using PBMCs or a T cell subset sorted from them (not recorded which). The chain couples TRBV9 to TRBJ2-1, with D possibly called TRBD1 or TRBD2 (5 bases each). The CDR3 reads CASSPGLVSSRSYNEQFF. For the CDR3, the DNA is TGTGCCAGCAGCCCGGGGCTAGTTAGTTCCCGCTCCTACAATGAGCAGTTCTTC.